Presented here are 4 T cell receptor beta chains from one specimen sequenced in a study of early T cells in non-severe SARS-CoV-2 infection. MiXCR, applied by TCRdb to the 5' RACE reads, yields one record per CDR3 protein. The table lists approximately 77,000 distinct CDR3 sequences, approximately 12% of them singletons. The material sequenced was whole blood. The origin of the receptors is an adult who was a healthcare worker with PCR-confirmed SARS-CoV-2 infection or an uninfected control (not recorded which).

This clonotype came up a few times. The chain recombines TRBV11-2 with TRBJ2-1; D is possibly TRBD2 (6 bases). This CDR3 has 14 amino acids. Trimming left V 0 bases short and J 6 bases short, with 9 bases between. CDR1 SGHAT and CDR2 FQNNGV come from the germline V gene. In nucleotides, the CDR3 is TGTGCCAGCAGCTTAGATAGCGGAATCAATGAGCAGTTCTTC. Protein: CASSLDSGINEQFF.

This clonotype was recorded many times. The CDR3 reads CSVERASGSSYNEQFF. DNA for the CDR3: TGCAGCGTTGAAAGGGCTAGCGGGAGCTCCTACAATGAGCAGTTCTTC. The rearrangement links TRBV29-1 to TRBJ2-1; 10 bases are shared with TRBD2. The CDR3 is 16 residues long. CDR1 and CDR2 from the germline V gene are SQVTM and ANQGSEA. V was clipped by 2 bases and J by 0 bases; unmatched bases: 4.

This CDR3 reads CSARTDIDTEAFF. CDR3 in DNA: TGCAGTGCTCGGACGGATATTGATACTGAAGCTTTCTTT. This rearrangement joins TRBV20-1 to TRBJ1-1; D is ambiguous. CDR1 and CDR2 (germline): DFQATT, SNEGSKA (reference sequence). The ends were cut back, 5 bases at V and 5 bases at J, with 15 bases in the middle. This CDR3 comprises 13 residues.

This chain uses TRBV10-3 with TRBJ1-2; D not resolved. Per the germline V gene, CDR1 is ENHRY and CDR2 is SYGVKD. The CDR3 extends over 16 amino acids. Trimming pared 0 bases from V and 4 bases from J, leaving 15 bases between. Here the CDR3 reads CAISESGRSRFYGYTF. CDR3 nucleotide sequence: TGTGCCATCAGTGAGTCTGGCAGGAGCCGCTTCTATGGCTACACCTTC.